This entry features one TCR beta chain sequence. Primers used in a second PCR of about 7 to 12 cycles were a sample-barcoded 5' primer and a J-beta primer mix. TCRdb passed the 5' RACE reads through MiXCR, listing each CDR3 protein once. In the table there are over 300,000 distinct CDR3 sequences, roughly half of which are singletons. This specimen belongs to a study of blood T cells in healthy people across ages. The CDR3 extends over 15 amino acids. V shed 5 bases and J 9 bases; nucleotides not matched to a gene: 9. In germline, CDR1 is MGHRA, CDR2 YSYEKL. The sequencing sample was made of blood. This chain links TRBV4-1 with TRBJ2-5; 13 bases fit TRBD2. The TCR originated in a man in his sixties in good health. The DNA for the CDR3 is TGCGCCAGCAGCTGGACTAGCGGGGGCCTACGGGCCCAGTACTTC. Translation: CASSWTSGGLRAQYF.